The 2 T cell receptor beta chains below were found in one sample sequenced in a study of cytomegalovirus exposure and HLA in healthy donors. Primers: 60 Vbeta forward and 13 Jbeta reverse. Profiling relied on immunoSEQ multiplex PCR, and the TCRdb table lists in-frame clones only, not all of them. The repertoire has about 82,000 clones, around 80% of them found once; the top ten carry roughly 13%. Sequencing was carried out using PBMCs. These receptors were obtained from a human donor in good health.

The J gene is TRBJ2-1, the V gene TRBV28; 10 bases agree with TRBD2. Germline loops: CDR1 MDHEN, CDR2 SYDVKM. V trimming: 8 bases; J trimming: 6 bases; junction bases outside the gene matches: 7. The length of the CDR3 is 14 residues. CDR3 sequence (DNA): TGTGCCAGCCATAGAGCGGGGGGGGGCAATGAGCAGTTCTTC. It specifies CASHRAGGGNEQFF.

The rearrangement joins TRBV7-2 to TRBJ2-5, with D tentatively TRBD1 (6 bases). Trimming cost V 5 bases and J 3 bases, with 13 bases left between them. Germline V gene data show CDR1 as SGHTA and CDR2 as FQGNSA. This CDR3 spans 14 amino acids. The CDR3 region has the DNA TGTGCCAGCAGCCACGGACAGAGCGAAGAGACCCAGTACTTC. Its translation: CASSHGQSEETQYF.